These 32 T cell receptor beta chains came from one sample sequenced in a study of beta chain features in type 1 diabetes. Notes on the study in general: A moderate, significant TCRB CDR3 shortening appeared in type 1 diabetes across four CD4+ subsets.

These receptors are not linked to any known antigen. Expressed TCRB transcripts were sequenced, since all the RNA that had been isolated was reverse transcribed. Profiled with immunoSEQ multiplex PCR; TCRdb holds only in-frame clones, not every one. Here the sample spans roughly 260,000 clones, about 20% being singletons. The sample consisted of naive CD4+ T cells from blood. The receptors were gathered from a woman aged 40-49 years with type 1 diabetes.

The rearrangement uses TRBV4-1 and TRBJ2-3, with D tentatively TRBD1 (6 bases). The CDR3 is made up of 15 amino acids. The germline V gene has CDR1 MGHRA and CDR2 YSYEKL. Trimming pared 3 bases from V and 0 bases from J, leaving 10 bases between. The CDR3 coding sequence is TGCGCCAGCAGCCACCCGACAGGCAGCACAGATACGCAGTATTTT. It yields the protein CASSHPTGSTDTQYF.

This clone was detected only a few times. This chain uses TRBV5-4 with TRBJ2-1; 9 bases are shared with TRBD2. This CDR3 region has 15 residues. CDR1 SGHNT and CDR2 YYREEE come from the germline V gene (reference sequence). V shed 3 bases, J shed 4 bases, and the junction held 5 bases outside the gene matches. The CDR3 region has the DNA TGTGCCAGCAGCTCTAGCGGGACACCATACAATGAGCAGTTCTTC. Amino acid sequence: CASSSSGTPYNEQFF.

For this clone: Other DNA sequences in this specimen translate into the identical CDR3. The genes are TRBV30 and TRBJ1-5; no firm D call. V shed 0 bases and J shed 5 bases, with 8 bases lying between them. This CDR3 spans 13 amino acids. Germline values: CDR1 GTSNPN, CDR2 SVGIG (reference sequence). The CDR3 nucleotides read TGTGCCTGGAGTGTAGGCGGGGATCAGCCCCAGCATTTT. It is translated as CAWSVGGDQPQHF.

This clone was found a few times. The chain employs TRBV4-1 and TRBJ1-2; D unresolved. With 5 bases removed from V and 5 bases from J, the gap between germline ends came to 12 bases. Germline CDR1 MGHRA, CDR2 YSYEKL. The CDR3 sequence is 13 residues long. Here the CDR3 reads CASSYGGVYGYTF. CDR3 in DNA: TGCGCCAGCAGCTACGGTGGAGTGTATGGCTACACCTTC.

The rearrangement links TRBV27 to TRBJ2-5, with TRBD2 as a possible D gene (5 bases). CDR3 length: 14 amino acids. CDR1 MNHEY and CDR2 SMNVEV come from the germline V gene (reference sequence). With 4 bases removed from V and 5 bases from J, the gap between germline ends came to 14 bases. The CDR3 loop reads CASSWASRRETQYF. In DNA, the CDR3 is TGTGCCAGCAGTTGGGCTAGCCGGCGGGAGACCCAGTACTTC.

The V call is TRBV28, the J call TRBJ1-1; no definite D call. CDR3 length: 14 amino acids. The V gene lost 1 base and the J gene lost 1 base, with 7 bases spanning the gap. Germline assignment: CDR1 MDHEN and CDR2 SYDVKM. CDR3 in amino acids: CASSLYGRNTEAFF. The CDR3 DNA reads as TGTGCCAGCAGTTTATATGGCAGGAACACTGAAGCTTTCTTT.

The chain combines TRBV7-9 with TRBJ2-5; D unclear. Germline lookup yields CDR1 SEHNR and CDR2 FQNEAQ (reference sequence). Trimming took off 4 bases at V and 5 bases at J, with 5 bases between the two ends. This CDR3 has 11 residues. The CDR3 nucleotides read TGTGCCAGCAGCTCCCGGGAGACCCAGTACTTC. Translated: CASSSRETQYF.

This clone has a handful of counts. The rearrangement joins TRBV19 to TRBJ1-1, with 10 bases matching TRBD1. Germline assignment: CDR1 LNHDA and CDR2 SQIVND (reference sequence). The CDR3 loop spans 16 amino acids. Trimming cost V 4 bases and J 5 bases; bases outside gene matches: 10. CDR3 in amino acids: CASSTLNGQGGTEAFF. CDR3 nucleotides: TGTGCCAGTAGTACTCTTAACGGACAGGGGGGGACTGAAGCTTTCTTT.

This clone was observed a handful of times. The chain employs TRBV9 and TRBJ2-5; unclear D gene. The CDR3 loop spans 14 amino acids. CDR1 is SGDLS and CDR2 is YYNGEE in the germline V gene. Trimming shortened V by 0 bases and J by 3 bases, and 9 bases separated the two germline ends. The CDR3 DNA reads as TGTGCCAGCAGCGTAGGTCTAGTAGAAGAGACCCAGTACTTC. It yields the protein CASSVGLVEETQYF.

The chain couples TRBV7-8 to TRBJ1-5; D may be TRBD1 (6 bases). V lost 1 base to trimming and J lost 7 bases, with 11 bases between them. There are 14 residues in the CDR3. Per the germline V gene, CDR1 is SGHVS and CDR2 is FQNEAQ. CDR3 bases: TGTGCCAGCAGCTTAGTACCAGGGGCCCAGCCCCAGCATTTT. Encoded protein: CASSLVPGAQPQHF.

The chain recombines TRBV28 with TRBJ1-2; D is unresolved. The germline V gene encodes CDR1 MDHEN and CDR2 SYDVKM. The CDR3 runs 11 residues. The ends were cut back, 5 bases at V and 8 bases at J, with 9 bases in the middle. The CDR3 reads CASSRAGGYTF. CDR3 nucleotide sequence: TGTGCCAGCAGTCGGGCGGGGGGCTACACCTTC.

V usage is TRBV5-1 and J usage is TRBJ2-5; 9 bases map to TRBD2. The CDR3 loop spans 14 amino acids. The germline V gene encodes CDR1 SGHRS and CDR2 YFSETQ. The junction had 6 bases not matched to a gene; V was cut back by 4 bases and J by 5 bases. CDR3 nucleotide sequence: TGCGCCAGCAGCGCCAGCGGGGGGCAGGAGACCCAGTACTTC. Encoded protein: CASSASGGQETQYF.

This clone was seen a few times. The chain couples TRBV9 to TRBJ1-1; D gene uncertain. Germline V gives CDR1 SGDLS, CDR2 YYNGEE. V was trimmed by 4 bases and J by 6 bases, leaving 16 bases between them. CDR3 size: 14 residues. Written as DNA, the CDR3 is TGTGCCAGCAGCTCCGGGCCCCCAGCGGCTGAAGCTTTCTTT. Its protein is CASSSGPPAAEAFF.

This clone was counted between two and nine times. This rearrangement joins TRBV19 to TRBJ1-5; D not resolved. V was clipped by 1 base and J by 5 bases, with 6 bases between them. CDR1 is LNHDA, CDR2 SQIVND, per germline (reference sequence). The CDR3 has 13 residues. As DNA, the CDR3 is TGTGCCAGTAGTATAGCCAGCGATCAGCCCCAGCATTTT. Its translation is CASSIASDQPQHF.

The V call is TRBV7-2, the J call TRBJ2-3; D perhaps matches TRBD1 (7 bases). Trimming took off 2 bases at V and 1 base at J, with 19 bases between the two ends. The germline V gene has CDR1 SGHTA and CDR2 FQGNSA. The CDR3 covers 18 residues. Here the CDR3 reads CASSLRTGDRRGTDTQYF. CDR3 DNA sequence: TGTGCCAGCAGCTTACGGACAGGCGATCGGAGGGGCACAGATACGCAGTATTTT. The full variable domain, rest sourced from reference TRBV7-2 and TRBJ2-3, is GAGVSQSPSNKVTEKGKDVELRCDPISGHTALYWYRQSLGQGLEFLIYFQGNSAPDKSGLPSDRFSAERTGGSVSTLTIQRTQQEDSAVYLCASSLRTGDRRGTDTQYFGPGTRLTVL.

V gene TRBV29-1 combines with J gene TRBJ1-1; 8 nucleotides line up with TRBD1. Unmatched junction bases numbered 5, after V lost 7 bases and J lost 1 base. The CDR3 length is 13 residues. Germline CDR1 SQVTM, CDR2 ANQGSEA. This CDR3 reads CSASDRGNTEAFF. CDR3 nucleotide sequence: TGCAGCGCCTCCGACAGGGGGAACACTGAAGCTTTCTTT.

Only a few counts were recorded for this clone. The chain joins TRBV5-1 to TRBJ2-7, with a weak D call TRBD1 (6 bases). Germline loops: CDR1 SGHRS, CDR2 YFSETQ. Trimming stripped 1 base from V and 3 bases from J, with 11 bases between. This CDR3 comprises 14 residues. The CDR3, as DNA: TGCGCCAGCAGCTTGACAGGGCCCCTCTACGAGCAGTACTTC. It translates to CASSLTGPLYEQYF.

This clone was seen more than once but under ten times. The V and J genes are TRBV6-5 and TRBJ1-6, with 8 bases lining up with TRBD1. Germline CDR1 is MNHEY and CDR2 is SVGAGI. This CDR3 spans 14 amino acids. V gave up 5 bases and J gave up 9 bases; unmatched junction bases: 6. DNA for the CDR3: TGTGCCAGCAGTGGACAGGGAAGAGGTTCACCCCTCCACTTT. Translation gives CASSGQGRGSPLHF.

This clone was counted a few times. V gene TRBV7-9 combines with J gene TRBJ1-2; D gene unclear. Germline V CDR1 and CDR2: SEHNR, FQNEAQ (reference sequence). Trimming cost V 5 bases and J 3 bases, with 10 bases left between them. This CDR3 has 13 amino acids. The CDR3 DNA sequence: TGTGCCAGCAGCGTCACAGTCTACTATGGCTACACCTTC. Residues: CASSVTVYYGYTF. Based on the CDR3 plus reference TRBV7-9 and TRBJ1-2, the full variable domain is DTGVSQNPRHKITKRGQNVTFRCDPISEHNRLYWYRQTLGQGPEFLTYFQNEAQLEKSRLLSDRFSAERPKGSFSTLEIQRTEQGDSAMYLCASSVTVYYGYTFGSGTRLTVV.

CDR3 sequence (DNA): TGTGCCAGCAGCCTCCAGCGGGGCGGGGGCGACTCGGGCACCGGGGAGCTGTTTTTT. Translated: CASSLQRGGGDSGTGELFF. The chain has TRBV4-2 and TRBJ2-2, with D possibly being TRBD2 (7 bases). This CDR3 is built from 19 residues. Trimming stripped 4 bases from V and 4 bases from J, with 25 bases between. Germline-derived CDR1 and CDR2 are LGHNA and YNFKEQ.

In this sample, this clone turned up a few times. This CDR3 is CASSPPLAGGVNEQFF. The CDR3 nucleotides are TGTGCCAGCTCACCACCTTTAGCGGGAGGGGTCAATGAGCAGTTCTTC. V gene TRBV18 combines with J gene TRBJ2-1; 11 nucleotides match TRBD2. The CDR3 covers 16 residues. Germline loops: CDR1 KGHSH, CDR2 LQKENI. V was pared by 0 bases and J by 6 bases, with 4 bases of the junction left unmatched.

Only a few counts were recorded for this clone. This sequence joins TRBV30 and TRBJ2-1, with 12 bases aligning to TRBD2. V shed 4 bases, J shed 7 bases, and the junction held 5 bases outside the gene matches. The CDR3 has 14 amino acids. In germline, CDR1 is GTSNPN, CDR2 SVGIG (reference sequence). Here the CDR3 reads CAWTLGLAGNEQFF. The CDR3 nucleotides are TGTGCCTGGACGCTAGGACTAGCGGGGAATGAGCAGTTCTTC. Variable domain in full (rest from reference TRBV30 and TRBJ2-1): SQTIHQWPATLVQPVGSPLSLECTVEGTSNPNLYWYRQAAGRGLQLLFYSVGIGQISSEVPQNLSASRPQDRQFILSSKKLLLSDSGFYLCAWTLGLAGNEQFFGPGTRLTVL.

This clone was recorded a few times. The chain links TRBV9 to TRBJ1-5; D is perhaps TRBD1 (5 bases). The V gene's germline CDR1 is SGDLS and CDR2 YYNGEE. The CDR3 is 14 residues long. V shed 2 bases and J shed 3 bases, with 9 bases lying between them. This CDR3 is CASSVDSANQPQHF. In DNA, the CDR3 is TGTGCCAGCAGCGTCGACAGTGCCAATCAGCCCCAGCATTTT.

The table lists this clone with a few counts. The chain joins TRBV18 to TRBJ2-3; 8 nucleotides line up with TRBD1. The trim removed 3 bases at V and 0 bases at J, leaving 5 bases unmatched. In germline, CDR1 is KGHSH, CDR2 LQKENI. The CDR3 covers 16 residues. CDR3 DNA sequence: TGTGCCAGCTCACCGCGACAGGGGCAAAGCACAGATACGCAGTATTTT. Protein sequence: CASSPRQGQSTDTQYF.

The table lists this clone with a few counts. Other DNA sequences in the same sample also yield this CDR3. The V call is TRBV7-6, the J call TRBJ2-5; no definite D call. V lost 4 bases, J lost 5 bases, and 8 bases lay in between. CDR3 length: 12 amino acids. Germline assignment: CDR1 SGHVS and CDR2 FNYEAQ. The CDR3 region has the DNA TGTGCCAGCAGCTCAAGCCGTGAGACCCAGTACTTC. It encodes CASSSSRETQYF.

This chain uses TRBV4-3 with TRBJ2-7; TRBD1 is a possible D gene (6 bases). The CDR3 has 16 amino acids. Trimming pared 1 base from V and 2 bases from J, leaving 15 bases between. The germline V gene has CDR1 LGHNA and CDR2 YSLEER. The chain's CDR3 is CASSQVSRRGPYEQYF. The CDR3 region has the DNA TGCGCCAGCAGCCAAGTGTCTCGCAGGGGACCCTACGAGCAGTACTTC.

This clone has only a few counts. The chain couples TRBV27 to TRBJ2-7, with unresolved D. V was cut by 2 bases and J by 5 bases, with 10 bases left in between. The CDR3 is 13 residues long. Germline V CDR1 and CDR2: MNHEY, SMNVEV (reference sequence). CDR3 protein: CASSLTRSHEQYF. The CDR3 DNA follows: TGTGCCAGCAGTTTAACCAGGTCCCACGAGCAGTACTTC.

This clone has more than one count but fewer than ten. This rearrangement joins TRBV7-3 to TRBJ2-5, with unresolved D. The germline V gene has CDR1 SGHTA and CDR2 FQGTGA. Between the trimmed V and J ends, which lost 5 bases and 1 base, there was a span of 8 bases. This CDR3 has 13 amino acids. The CDR3 DNA is TGTGCCAGCAGCCCCTCGCGCCAAGAGACCCAGTACTTC. Translating it yields CASSPSRQETQYF.

The table lists this clone with a few counts. The CDR3 coding sequence is TGTGCCGGTATAGCGGGAGGGCCAAAGGAGCAGTACTTC. It is translated as CAGIAGGPKEQYF. The V and J genes are TRBV30 and TRBJ2-7; the match to TRBD2 covers 11 bases. The CDR3 spans 13 residues. The germline V gene encodes CDR1 GTSNPN and CDR2 SVGIG (reference sequence). V was pared by 8 bases and J by 7 bases, with 10 bases of the junction left unmatched.

The CDR3 here is CASSPLQGVYSPLHF. The DNA of the CDR3 is TGTGCCAGCAGCCCTCTGCAGGGGGTTTATTCACCCCTCCACTTT. The genes are TRBV11-2 and TRBJ1-6, with 7 bases identical to TRBD1. V lost 5 bases, J lost 8 bases, and 9 bases stayed unmatched. Per the germline V gene, CDR1 is SGHAT and CDR2 is FQNNGV. CDR3 length: 15 amino acids. Based on the CDR3 plus reference TRBV11-2 and TRBJ1-6, the full variable domain is EAGVAQSPRYKIIEKRQSVAFWCNPISGHATLYWYQQILGQGPKLLIQFQNNGVVDDSQLPKDRFSAERLKGVDSTLKIQPAKLEDSAVYLCASSPLQGVYSPLHFGNGTRLTVT.

This clone was seen a single time. This sequence joins TRBV7-2 and TRBJ2-3; 12 bases agree with TRBD2. The length of the CDR3 is 16 residues. Germline CDR1 SGHTA, CDR2 FQGNSA. Losses at the gene ends were 5 bases for V and 5 bases for J; bases not matched to a gene: 8. CDR3 loop: CASSPRTSGTIDTQYF. The DNA for the CDR3 is TGTGCCAGCAGCCCCAGGACTAGCGGGACGATAGATACGCAGTATTTT.

The V gene is TRBV28, the J gene TRBJ2-7, with 7 bases identical to TRBD1. With V trimmed by 6 bases and J by 4 bases, 6 bases remained unmatched. Germline CDR1 MDHEN, CDR2 SYDVKM. The CDR3 sequence is 13 residues long. The CDR3 reads CASSVDRAYEQYF. CDR3 DNA sequence: TGTGCCAGCAGCGTCGACAGGGCATACGAGCAGTACTTC.